The clone carrying this T cell receptor (beta chain) was counted between two and nine times. The antigen remains unidentified. Germline CDR1 SGHRS, CDR2 YFSETQ. The V and J ends lost 0 bases and 9 bases respectively, with 10 bases between them. There are 13 residues in the CDR3. TCRdb used MiXCR to reprocess the RT-PCR reads, holding one entry per CDR3 protein. The repertoire includes some 500,000 distinct CDR3 sequences, 13% of them detected once, and under 15% sits in the top ten. This entry comes from a study of response to subunit inactivated influenza vaccine. Study results and limitations: Authors suggested each seasonal influenza vaccination recruits few new T cells.

The chain employs TRBV5-1 and TRBJ2-1; D remains unclear. The TCR comes from a man in his forties or fifties who received an inactivated influenza vaccine. The specimen was PBMCs from blood, collected about 40 days after vaccination. CDR3 coding DNA: TGCGCCAGCAGCTTGGGGGTCTGGGGTGAGCAGTTCTTC. Amino acid sequence: CASSLGVWGEQFF.